This section outlines one T cell receptor (beta chain) sequence together with its context. These data are taken from a study of T cells in tuberculosis. Profiled with immunoSEQ multiplex PCR; TCRdb holds only in-frame clones, not every one. This repertoire shows approximately 100,000 clones, approximately 91% found once; its top ten account for 1.9%. Cells were sorted from thawed PBMC rested overnight and stained with GMM-loaded CD1B tetramer, viability dye and anti-CD3. The lipid loaded on the CD1B tetramers was C32 glucose monomycolate from Rhodococcus equi. From each donor, roughly 100,000 tetramer-negative cells were sorted. This CDR3 spans 14 amino acids. The V and J ends lost 0 bases and 5 bases respectively, with 8 bases between them. The germline CDR1 and CDR2 sequences are SNHLY and FYNNEI.

The chain uses TRBV2 and TRBJ1-5; D not resolved. Sequences were obtained from CD1b-GMM tetramer-negative cells sorted from PBMCs. The TCR comes from an adult woman with latent tuberculosis. The CDR3 reads CASSEARGYQPQHF. The CDR3 coding sequence is TGTGCCAGCAGTGAAGCGCGAGGGTATCAGCCCCAGCATTTT.